These 26 T cell receptor beta chains came from one sample sequenced in a study of CD8 T cells in Susac syndrome. RNA in amounts of roughly 0.5 to 1 ug was reverse transcribed with random hexamers. TCRdb re-called the immunoSEQ multiplex PCR reads with MiXCR, one entry per CDR3 protein. This repertoire shows 120,000 or so distinct CDR3 sequences, around 94% found once; its top ten account for about 0.19%. The sequenced material came from CD8+ T cells from PBMCs. These TCRs come from a human donor with Susac syndrome.

V is TRBV7-9 and J is TRBJ2-3; TRBD2 might be the D (6 bases). The V gene lost 8 bases and the J gene lost 3 bases, with 18 bases spanning the gap. The CDR3 is made up of 15 amino acids. CDR1 is SEHNR, CDR2 FQNEAQ, per germline (reference sequence). The CDR3 DNA follows: TGTGCCAGCGGCCAACACCGACGGGGGACAGATACGCAGTATTTT. As protein: CASGQHRRGTDTQYF. The full variable domain, in which reference TRBV7-9 and TRBJ2-3 provide the parts outside the CDR3, is DTGVSQNPRHKITKRGQNVTFRCDPISEHNRLYWYRQTLGQGPEFLTYFQNEAQLEKSRLLSDRFSAERPKGSFSTLEIQRTEQGDSAMYLCASGQHRRGTDTQYFGPGTRLTVL.

V gene TRBV9 combines with J gene TRBJ1-6, with D perhaps matching TRBD1 (5 bases). The CDR3 runs 13 residues. The germline V gene encodes CDR1 SGDLS and CDR2 YYNGEE. Trimming cost V 3 bases and J 8 bases, with 9 bases left between them. The CDR3 DNA reads as TGTGCCAGCAGCGAAGACAGTGATTCACCCCTCCACTTT. Protein sequence: CASSEDSDSPLHF.

The V call is TRBV30, the J call TRBJ1-2; D call uncertain. This CDR3 region has 13 residues. Germline lookup yields CDR1 GTSNPN and CDR2 SVGIG (reference sequence). Trimming left V 3 bases short and J 4 bases short, with 12 bases between. CDR3 nucleotide sequence: TGTGCCTGGAGGGACGGACGGCTCTATGGCTACACCTTC. This gives the protein CAWRDGRLYGYTF.

This chain joins TRBV7-9 and TRBJ1-1; no clear D. Germline CDR1 SEHNR, CDR2 FQNEAQ (reference sequence). The CDR3 covers 14 residues. V was trimmed by 5 bases and J by 2 bases, leaving 12 bases between them. Written as DNA, the CDR3 is TGTGCCAGCAGCCCCCGGACTGCTAACACTGAAGCTTTCTTT. Encoded protein: CASSPRTANTEAFF.

This clonotype was detected only once. The chain carries TRBV30 and TRBJ2-6; D gene unclear. Germline V gene lookup returns CDR1 GTSNPN and CDR2 SVGIG (reference sequence). The germline V and J ends were trimmed by 3 bases and 4 bases, with 10 bases remaining between them. The CDR3 sequence is 14 residues long. The chain's CDR3 is CAWSSGTGANVLTF. CDR3 DNA sequence: TGTGCCTGGAGCTCAGGTACCGGGGCCAACGTCCTGACTTTC.

The rearrangement joins TRBV12-3 or TRBV12-4 to TRBJ2-1; perhaps TRBD2 as D (6 bases). The CDR3 consists of 16 residues. The V end was cut by 1 base, the J end by 6 bases, with 16 bases between. The CDR3: CASSLVGLPRGNEQFF. The CDR3 DNA is TGTGCCAGCAGTTTAGTGGGACTCCCGAGGGGCAATGAGCAGTTCTTC.

DNA for the CDR3: TGTGCCAGCAGCGTAACAGGGGGAGAGGATGGCTACACCTTC. It translates to CASSVTGGEDGYTF. The chain uses TRBV9 and TRBJ1-2; TRBD1 agrees at 8 bases. In germline, CDR1 is SGDLS, CDR2 YYNGEE. CDR3 length: 14 residues. V dropped 1 base and J dropped 6; count of bases not matched to a gene: 5.

The chain combines TRBV5-4 with TRBJ2-3; 9 nucleotides line up with TRBD2. Germline lookup yields CDR1 SGHNT and CDR2 YYREEE (reference sequence). The trim removed 4 bases at V and 5 bases at J, leaving 11 bases unmatched. There are 16 residues in the CDR3. CDR3 bases: TGTGCCAGCAGCCGCGAAGAGCGGGAGGCGGAAGATACGCAGTATTTT. It specifies CASSREEREAEDTQYF.

The rearrangement uses TRBV7-3 and TRBJ2-2; D is possibly TRBD2 (5 bases). The CDR3 contains 13 residues. The V end was cut by 1 base, the J end by 5 bases, with 5 bases between. CDR1 SGHTA and CDR2 FQGTGA come from the germline V gene. CDR3 loop: CASSLSGTGELFF. In DNA, the CDR3 is TGTGCCAGCAGCTTAAGCGGGACCGGGGAGCTGTTTTTT.

The gene calls are TRBV27 and TRBJ2-1, with a possible D match to TRBD1 (5 bases). V lost 5 bases and J lost 6, with 20 bases in between. This CDR3 comprises 16 residues. Germline lookup yields CDR1 MNHEY and CDR2 SMNVEV (reference sequence). The CDR3 DNA reads TGTGCCAGCAGTCAAGTTACAGGTTTACCGGGCAATGAGCAGTTCTTC. It codes for CASSQVTGLPGNEQFF.

The CDR3 DNA sequence: TGCAGTGCTGGAAGCGGGGGGCCGGGTCCAGAGACCCAGTACTTC. It specifies CSAGSGGPGPETQYF. The genes are TRBV20-1 and TRBJ2-5; 9 bases are shared with TRBD2. Germline V gene lookup returns CDR1 DFQATT and CDR2 SNEGSKA (reference sequence). The V gene end was trimmed by 5 bases and the J gene end by 4 bases; junction bases not matched to a gene: 11. The CDR3 extends over 15 amino acids.

This clonotype was picked up a small number of times. The rearrangement uses TRBV5-6 and TRBJ2-7; D remains unclear. This CDR3 has 12 residues. Trimming removed 0 bases from V and 4 bases from J, with 5 bases in between. Germline V gene sequence: CDR1 SGHDT, CDR2 YYEEEE. The CDR3 DNA reads TGTGCCAGCAGCTTGGCCCGATACGAGCAGTACTTC. Encoded protein: CASSLARYEQYF.

The sample holds one count of this clonotype. The J gene is TRBJ1-2, the V gene TRBV14, with D perhaps matching TRBD1 (5 bases). The V end lost 0 bases, the J end lost 4 bases, and 9 bases lay between the germline ends. CDR1 SGHDN and CDR2 FVKESK come from the germline V gene. The CDR3 consists of 14 residues. The CDR3 bases are TGTGCCAGCAGCCAAGATCTTGGGGCCTATGGCTACACCTTC. Residues: CASSQDLGAYGYTF. Drawing the rest from reference TRBV14 and TRBJ1-2, the complete variable domain is EAGVTQFPSHSVIEKGQTVTLRCDPISGHDNLYWYRRVMGKEIKFLLHFVKESKQDESGMPNNRFLAERTGGTYSTLKVQPAELEDSGVYFCASSQDLGAYGYTFGSGTRLTVV.

J is TRBJ2-3 and V is TRBV3-1; D remains ambiguous. The CDR3 contains 16 residues. The germline V gene encodes CDR1 LGHDT and CDR2 YNNKEL (reference sequence). Trimming pared 0 bases from V and 4 bases from J, leaving 14 bases between. The CDR3 reads CASSQELGPKADTQYF. The CDR3 DNA reads TGTGCCAGCAGCCAAGAATTAGGCCCGAAAGCAGATACGCAGTATTTT.

V is TRBV20-1 and J is TRBJ1-1; no reliable D call. V was clipped by 6 bases and J by 4 bases, with 21 bases between them. The germline V gene encodes CDR1 DFQATT and CDR2 SNEGSKA (reference sequence). This CDR3 has 15 residues. In DNA, the CDR3 is TGCAGTGCCCCTCTTGAATGGCAGCTCGTCACTGAAGCTTTCTTT. This translates into CSAPLEWQLVTEAFF.

The chain joins TRBV7-8 to TRBJ2-7; the D gene is possibly TRBD2 (6 bases). V was shortened by 4 bases and J by 3 bases, with 16 bases between the two germline ends. Germline loops: CDR1 SGHVS, CDR2 FQNEAQ. The CDR3 runs 15 residues. The CDR3 sequence is CASSSPVGGHYEQYF. The CDR3 DNA reads as TGTGCCAGCAGCTCCCCCGTCGGGGGTCACTACGAGCAGTACTTC. The full variable domain, rest sourced from reference TRBV7-8 and TRBJ2-7, is GAGVSQSPRYKVAKRGQDVALRCDPISGHVSLFWYQQALGQGPEFLTYFQNEAQLDKSGLPSDRFFAERPEGSVSTLKIQRTQQEDSAVYLCASSSPVGGHYEQYFGPGTRLTVT.

The chain is built from TRBV20-1 and TRBJ2-1; 10 bases map to TRBD2. The V gene end was trimmed by 6 bases and the J gene end by 7 bases; junction bases not matched to a gene: 21. The CDR3 sequence is 18 residues long. In germline, CDR1 is DFQATT, CDR2 SNEGSKA (reference sequence). The CDR3 is CSASSLVGTSAPLNEQFF. The CDR3 bases are TGCAGTGCCAGTAGCCTCGTTGGGACTAGCGCACCTCTTAATGAGCAGTTCTTC.

The chain is built from TRBV10-3 and TRBJ2-3; 11 positions agree with TRBD2. The germline V gene encodes CDR1 ENHRY and CDR2 SYGVKD. Losses at the gene ends were 0 bases for V and 2 bases for J; bases not matched to a gene: 1. The CDR3 consists of 16 residues. CDR3: CAISESTSGVTDTQYF. CDR3 nucleotides: TGTGCCATCAGTGAGTCGACTAGCGGGGTCACAGATACGCAGTATTTT.

The V call is TRBV11-2, the J call TRBJ2-3, with D maybe TRBD2 (5 bases). Trimming took 0 bases from V and 6 from J, leaving 13 bases between them. CDR3 length equals 15 residues. Germline V gives CDR1 SGHAT, CDR2 FQNNGV. The DNA for the CDR3 is TGTGCCAGCAGCTTAGACGGGATCTGGGTGGATACGCAGTATTTT. This sequence encodes CASSLDGIWVDTQYF.

This chain links TRBV2 with TRBJ2-5; 9 positions match TRBD2. The CDR3 is 15 amino acids. Losses at the gene ends were 2 bases for V and 1 base for J; bases not matched to a gene: 2. The germline gives CDR1 SNHLY, CDR2 FYNNEI. The CDR3 protein is CASSESSGGQETQYF. The CDR3 DNA reads TGTGCCAGCAGTGAAAGTAGCGGGGGCCAAGAGACCCAGTACTTC.

The chain combines TRBV12-3 or TRBV12-4 with TRBJ1-3; no definite D call. V lost 7 bases and J 3 bases, leaving 13 bases between the germline ends. This CDR3 spans 14 amino acids. This chain's CDR3 is CASTDHRNGNTIYF. CDR3 sequence (DNA): TGTGCCAGCACCGACCACAGAAATGGAAACACCATATATTTT.

This chain links TRBV6-6 with TRBJ2-2, with D maybe TRBD1 (5 bases). Germline lookup yields CDR1 MNHNY and CDR2 SVGAGI (reference sequence). This CDR3 region has 14 residues. Trimming shortened V by 7 bases and J by 2 bases, and 11 bases separated the two germline ends. CDR3 bases: TGTGCCAGCATCGTGGGGCCAAACACCGGGGAGCTGTTTTTT. Encoded protein: CASIVGPNTGELFF.

The chain is built from TRBV30 and TRBJ1-1; D perhaps matches TRBD1 (6 bases). CDR1 and CDR2 (germline): GTSNPN, SVGIG (reference sequence). Between the trimmed V and J ends, which lost 2 bases and 0 bases, there was a span of 10 bases. This CDR3 has 14 amino acids. The CDR3 coding sequence is TGTGCCTGGAGTCTGGACAGCCTGAACACTGAAGCTTTCTTT. Protein sequence: CAWSLDSLNTEAFF. Based on the CDR3 plus reference TRBV30 and TRBJ1-1, the full variable domain is SQTIHQWPATLVQPVGSPLSLECTVEGTSNPNLYWYRQAAGRGLQLLFYSVGIGQISSEVPQNLSASRPQDRQFILSSKKLLLSDSGFYLCAWSLDSLNTEAFFGQGTRLTVV.

V gene TRBV4-1 combines with J gene TRBJ1-5; D gene unclear. There are 17 residues in the CDR3. Germline CDR1 MGHRA, CDR2 YSYEKL. V was pared by 6 bases and J by 0 bases, with 18 bases between. CDR3 DNA sequence: TGCGCCAGCAGGCGATGGGCGACGGGAGATAGCAATCAGCCCCAGCATTTT. It specifies CASRRWATGDSNQPQHF.

The J gene is TRBJ2-7, the V gene TRBV10-3; perhaps TRBD2 as D (5 bases). V lost 7 bases, J lost 0 bases, and 16 bases lay in between. CDR1 is ENHRY, CDR2 SYGVKD, per germline. The CDR3 runs 15 residues. This CDR3 reads CAITIRAESSYEQYF. The CDR3 DNA is TGTGCCATCACCATCCGAGCGGAAAGCTCCTACGAGCAGTACTTC.

The rearrangement joins TRBV4-1 to TRBJ1-5, with a tentative D call TRBD1 (5 bases). Per the germline V gene, CDR1 is MGHRA and CDR2 is YSYEKL. V lost 1 base to trimming and J lost 7 bases, with 14 bases between them. CDR3 size: 15 residues. The CDR3 protein is CASSQGGQGGQPQHF. CDR3 nucleotide sequence: TGCGCCAGCAGCCAAGGAGGGCAGGGCGGGCAGCCCCAGCATTTT.